This record covers a single T cell receptor beta chain. Original data processing: Scientists estimated how many nucleated cells there were by amplifying reference gene primers. Repertoires were generated with immunoSEQ multiplex PCR, while TCRdb's copy carries only in-frame clones and drops some. The D gene and trimming were derived from the DNA, and the V and J assignments and clone size from that table. The table shows a few hundred thousand clones, with roughly 91% occurring only once. The data were obtained in a study of blood T cell repertoires in COVID-19. Study overall: T cells, B-cell-depleted T cells, or PBMCs provided the cDNA or gDNA that served as material.

The recovered donors of Cohort 3 showed two negative PCRs, clearance, or symptom resolution. V lost 2 bases and J 5 bases, leaving 10 bases between the germline ends. CDR3 length: 13 amino acids. Germline CDR1 reads SGHNT; CDR2 reads YYREEE (reference sequence). Sequencing used PBMCs or T cells enriched from blood (not recorded which). The origin of this receptor is a man aged 35 to 55 who had recovered from COVID-19. The chain employs TRBV5-4 and TRBJ2-5, with a tentative D call TRBD1 (6 bases). CDR3: CASSLGGGETQYF. For the CDR3, the DNA is TGTGCCAGCAGCTTAGGGGGTGGGGAGACCCAGTACTTC.